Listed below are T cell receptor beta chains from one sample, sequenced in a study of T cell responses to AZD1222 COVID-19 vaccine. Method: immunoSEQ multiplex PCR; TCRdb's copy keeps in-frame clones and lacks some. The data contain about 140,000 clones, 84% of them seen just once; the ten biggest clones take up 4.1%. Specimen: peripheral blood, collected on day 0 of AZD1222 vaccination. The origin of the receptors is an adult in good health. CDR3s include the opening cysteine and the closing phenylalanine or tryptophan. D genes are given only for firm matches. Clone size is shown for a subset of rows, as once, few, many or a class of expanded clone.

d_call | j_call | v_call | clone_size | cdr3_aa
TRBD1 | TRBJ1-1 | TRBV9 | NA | CASSVGQGAGEAFF
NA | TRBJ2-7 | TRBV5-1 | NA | CASSLAGRIYEQYF
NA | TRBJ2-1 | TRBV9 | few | CASSVVGTSIGNEQFF
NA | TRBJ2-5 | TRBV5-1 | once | CASSLGGNSRARRAQYF
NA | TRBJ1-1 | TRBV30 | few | CAWSVQKGGFF
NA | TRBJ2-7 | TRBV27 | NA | CASSLSGLYYEQYF
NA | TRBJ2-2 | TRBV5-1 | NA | CASKGGTSNTGELFF
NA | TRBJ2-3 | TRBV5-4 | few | CASSLNKGLDTQYF
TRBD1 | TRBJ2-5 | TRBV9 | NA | CASSVGTGSQETQYF
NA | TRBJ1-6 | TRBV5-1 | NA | CASSLAVSLNSPLHF
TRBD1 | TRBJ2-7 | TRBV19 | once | CASSRGQGTYEQYF
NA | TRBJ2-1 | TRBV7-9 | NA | CASSLRWGTYNEQFF
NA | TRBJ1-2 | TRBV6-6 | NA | CASSLQAFYGYTF
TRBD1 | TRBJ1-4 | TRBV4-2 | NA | CASSQGQGQEKLFF
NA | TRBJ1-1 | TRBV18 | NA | CASSPPSAGEGTEAFF
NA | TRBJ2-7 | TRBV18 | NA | CASSPVPRERGEQYF
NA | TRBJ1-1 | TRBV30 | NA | CAWGKNTEAFF
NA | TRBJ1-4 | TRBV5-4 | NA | CASSLEPFPANEKLFF
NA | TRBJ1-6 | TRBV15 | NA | CATSRPEGGYNSPLHF
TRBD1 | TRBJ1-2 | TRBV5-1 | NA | CASSLGTGGGDGYTF
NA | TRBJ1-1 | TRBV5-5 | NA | CASSLGVLNTEAFF
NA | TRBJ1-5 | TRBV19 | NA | CASTLPRSHQPQHF
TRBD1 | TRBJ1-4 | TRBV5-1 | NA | CASSFLPGQLYEKLFF
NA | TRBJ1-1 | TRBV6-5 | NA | CASTLTQGTTEAFF
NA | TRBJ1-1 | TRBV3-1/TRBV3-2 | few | CASSQNLRGTGAFF
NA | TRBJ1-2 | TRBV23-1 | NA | CASEGYTF
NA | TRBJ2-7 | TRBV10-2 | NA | CASRDGTFYEQYF
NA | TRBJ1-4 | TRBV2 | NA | CASRKGNRENEKLFF
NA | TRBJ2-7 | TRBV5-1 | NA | CASSGGTYEQYF
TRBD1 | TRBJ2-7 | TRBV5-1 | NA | CASSLAPGQDYEQYF
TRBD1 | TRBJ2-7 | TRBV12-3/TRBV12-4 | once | CASSLDRGEQYF
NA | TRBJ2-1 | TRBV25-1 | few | CASSEPGVDEQFF
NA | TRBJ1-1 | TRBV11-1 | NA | CASSHVGNTEAFF
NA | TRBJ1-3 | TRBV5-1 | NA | CASSLGLSGNTIYF
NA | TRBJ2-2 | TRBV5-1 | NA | CASSFDRNTGELFF
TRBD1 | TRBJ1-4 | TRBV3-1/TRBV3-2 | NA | CASSLQGAQEKLFF
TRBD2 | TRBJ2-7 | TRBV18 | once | CASSPAAGGFITYEQYF
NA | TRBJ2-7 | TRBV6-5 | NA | CASSKFRVGGYEQYF